The 2 T cell receptor beta chains in this list originate from one sample, sequenced in a study of blood T cell repertoires in COVID-19. The assay was immunoSEQ multiplex PCR, and TCRdb's table has in-frame clones only and misses some. The sample yields some 150,000 clones, approximately 88% seen once. Specimen: peripheral blood. The source is a man in his fifties or sixties with acute or convalescent COVID-19.

The rearrangement joins TRBV6-2 or TRBV6-3 to TRBJ1-1; the match to TRBD1 covers 7 bases. Per the germline V gene, CDR1 is MNHEY and CDR2 is SVGEGT. With V trimmed by 5 bases and J by 4 bases, 4 bases remained unmatched. The CDR3 totals 13 residues. The DNA for the CDR3 is TGTGCCAGCAGTGCAGGGACAGTCACTGAAGCTTTCTTT. Translating gives CASSAGTVTEAFF.

The chain links TRBV5-6 to TRBJ2-5; possible D gene TRBD2, 6 bases. CDR3 length: 14 residues. Germline assignment: CDR1 SGHDT and CDR2 YYEEEE. The V end was cut by 3 bases, the J end by 4 bases, with 13 bases between. The DNA of the CDR3 is TGTGCCAGCAGCTCCCCCCCCGGGGGAGAGACCCAGTACTTC. This codes for CASSSPPGGETQYF.